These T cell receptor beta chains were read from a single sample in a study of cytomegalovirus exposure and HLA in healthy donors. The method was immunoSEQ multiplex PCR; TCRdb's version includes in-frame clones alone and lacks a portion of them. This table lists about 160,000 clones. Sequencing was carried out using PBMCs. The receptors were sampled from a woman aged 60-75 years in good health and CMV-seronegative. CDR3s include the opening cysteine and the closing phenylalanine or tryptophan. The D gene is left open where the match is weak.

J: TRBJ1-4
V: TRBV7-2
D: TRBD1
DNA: TGTGCCAGCAGCTTAGAGGGCAGGGGGACTAATGAAAAACTGTTTTTT
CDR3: CASSLEGRGTNEKLFF

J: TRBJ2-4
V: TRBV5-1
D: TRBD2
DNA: TGCGCCAGCAGCTTGGTTCCGCGGGGGGGGAAAAACATTCAGTACTTC
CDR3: CASSLVPRGGKNIQYF

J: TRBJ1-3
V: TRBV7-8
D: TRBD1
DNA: TGTGCCAGCAGCTTAGGACAGGGCTTTGGAAACACCATATATTTT
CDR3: CASSLGQGFGNTIYF

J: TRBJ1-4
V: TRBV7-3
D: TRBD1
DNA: TGTGCCAGCAGCCCGACAGGGAAATTAAGTGAAAAACTGTTTTTT
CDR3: CASSPTGKLSEKLFF

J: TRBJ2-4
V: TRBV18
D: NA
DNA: TGTGCCAGCTCACCACCGGGACACTTAGCCAAAAACATTCAGTACTTC
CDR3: CASSPPGHLAKNIQYF

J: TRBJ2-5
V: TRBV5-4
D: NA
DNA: TGTGCCAGCAGCCCCCAAAGGGGGCAAGAGACCCAGTACTTC
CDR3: CASSPQRGQETQYF

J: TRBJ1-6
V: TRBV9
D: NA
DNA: TGTGCCAGCAGCGGGCCCGACAGTCCCCGTAATTCACCCCTCCACTTT
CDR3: CASSGPDSPRNSPLHF

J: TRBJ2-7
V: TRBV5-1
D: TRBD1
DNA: TGCGCCAGCAGCCTTAGGGGGCCCTACGAGCAGTACTTC
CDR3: CASSLRGPYEQYF

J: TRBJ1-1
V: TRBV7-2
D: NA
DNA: TGTGCCAGCACCAAACGAACCGGGACTAAGACTGAAGCTTTCTTT
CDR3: CASTKRTGTKTEAFF

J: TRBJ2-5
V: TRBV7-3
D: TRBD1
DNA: TGTGCCAGCAGCCCTATCGGGACAGGGGAAGAGACCCAGTACTTC
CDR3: CASSPIGTGEETQYF

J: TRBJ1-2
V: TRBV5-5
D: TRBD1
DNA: TGTGCCAGCAGCTACGGACAGGGAACCTATGGCTACACCTTC
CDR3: CASSYGQGTYGYTF

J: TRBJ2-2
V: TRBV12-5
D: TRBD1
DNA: TGTGCTAGTGGTTTGGTATGGCGCTTCGACGGGACAGGGAAAACCGGGGAGCTGTTTTTT
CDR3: CASGLVWRFDGTGKTGELFF

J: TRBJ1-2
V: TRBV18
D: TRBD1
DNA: TGTGCCAGCTCACCCAGCATAACTGGGACAGTCTATGGCTACACCTTC
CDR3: CASSPSITGTVYGYTF

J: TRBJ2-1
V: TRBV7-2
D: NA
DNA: TGTGCCAGCAGCTCCCCCCGGGGTAGCGGAACTTGGGGTGAGCAGTTCTTC
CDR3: CASSSPRGSGTWGEQFF

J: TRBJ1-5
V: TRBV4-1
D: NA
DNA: TGCGCCAGCAGCCAAGTTACAGGATGGGATCAGCCCCAGCATTTT
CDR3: CASSQVTGWDQPQHF

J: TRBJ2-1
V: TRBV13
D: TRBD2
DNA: TGTGCCAGCAGCTTAGTTGGCGGGGGGACAAACAATGAGCAGTTCTTC
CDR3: CASSLVGGGTNNEQFF

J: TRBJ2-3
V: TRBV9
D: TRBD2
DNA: TGTGCCAGCACCGCGGGGGGGACAGATACGCAGTATTTT
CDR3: CASTAGGTDTQYF

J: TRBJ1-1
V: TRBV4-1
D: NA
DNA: TGCGCCAGCAGCCAAGATCAGCGGGGGGCGAACACTGAAGCTTTCTTT
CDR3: CASSQDQRGANTEAFF

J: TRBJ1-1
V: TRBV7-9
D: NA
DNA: TGTGCCAGCAGCTCGGCACAGGAGTGGACTGAAGCTTTCTTT
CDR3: CASSSAQEWTEAFF

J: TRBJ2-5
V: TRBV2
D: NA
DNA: TGTGCCAGCAGCGACAGCCAAGAGACCCAGTACTTC
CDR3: CASSDSQETQYF

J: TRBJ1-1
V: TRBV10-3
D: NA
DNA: TGTGCCATCAGTGAGTTCAGGGGTACGGGGAACACTGAAGCTTTCTTT
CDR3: CAISEFRGTGNTEAFF

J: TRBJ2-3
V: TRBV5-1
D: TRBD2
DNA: TGCGCCAGCAGCTTGGTGACTAGCGGGAGTGCGGGTACGCAGTATTTT
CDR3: CASSLVTSGSAGTQYF

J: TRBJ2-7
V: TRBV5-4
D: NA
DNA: TGTGCCAGCAGCGCGAGCTACGAGCAGTACTTC
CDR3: CASSASYEQYF

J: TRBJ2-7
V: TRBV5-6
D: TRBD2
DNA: TGTGCCAGCAGCTTCCAGTTTAGCGGGGGTCTACACTACGAGCAGTACTTC
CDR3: CASSFQFSGGLHYEQYF

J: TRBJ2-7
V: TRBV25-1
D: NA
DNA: TGTGCCAGCAGTGAACTGGGACAGGGTAGCGGGAGCTCATACGAGCAGTACTTC
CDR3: CASSELGQGSGSSYEQYF

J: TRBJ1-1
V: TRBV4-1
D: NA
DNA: TGCGCCAGAGTATTCAGGGAGGACACTGAAGCTTTCTTT
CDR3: CARVFREDTEAFF

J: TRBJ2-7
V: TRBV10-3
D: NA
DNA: TGTGCCATCTGTCCAGCGTTGAGCTCCTACGAGCAGTACTTC
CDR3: CAICPALSSYEQYF

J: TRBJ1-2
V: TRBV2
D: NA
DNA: TGTGCCAGCGTTCCGTCATTGGGACAATATGGCTACACCTTC
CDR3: CASVPSLGQYGYTF

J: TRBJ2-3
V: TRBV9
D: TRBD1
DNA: TGTGCCAGCAGCGTATCACCACATAGACAGGGCCACACAGATACGCAGTATTTT
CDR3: CASSVSPHRQGHTDTQYF

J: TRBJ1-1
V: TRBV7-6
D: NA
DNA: TGTGCCAGCGGGCTGAACACTGAAGCTTTCTTT
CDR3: CASGLNTEAFF

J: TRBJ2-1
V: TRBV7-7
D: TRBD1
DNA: TGTGCCAGCAGCTCGGACAGGGGAAACTACAATGAGCAGTTCTTC
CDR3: CASSSDRGNYNEQFF

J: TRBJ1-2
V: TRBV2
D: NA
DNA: TGTGCCAGCAGTGAGGGCAGCTATGGCTACACCTTC
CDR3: CASSEGSYGYTF

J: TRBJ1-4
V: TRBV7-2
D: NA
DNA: TGTGCCAGCAGCTTCAGGGTCGCCACTAATGAAAAACTGTTTTTT
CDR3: CASSFRVATNEKLFF

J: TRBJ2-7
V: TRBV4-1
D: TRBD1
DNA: TGCGCCAGCAGCCAGATCAGGGGGCCTAAGTCCTACGAGCAGTACTTC
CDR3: CASSQIRGPKSYEQYF

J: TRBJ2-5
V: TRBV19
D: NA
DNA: TGTGCCAGTAGTCGCACTTCGCGGGAGACCCAGTACTTC
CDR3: CASSRTSRETQYF

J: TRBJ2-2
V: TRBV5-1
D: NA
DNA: TGCGCCAGCAGCCCGGAGGGGAACGGCGGGGAGCTGTTTTTT
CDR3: CASSPEGNGGELFF

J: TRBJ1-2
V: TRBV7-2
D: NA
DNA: TGTGCCAGCAGCCCAGCCGCAGGTGGCACTAACTATGGCTACACCTTC
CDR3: CASSPAAGGTNYGYTF

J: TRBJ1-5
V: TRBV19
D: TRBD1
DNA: TGTGCCAGTAGTATGGGTTCGGCAGGGGGCCGATTTAGCAATCAGCCCCAGCATTTT
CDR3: CASSMGSAGGRFSNQPQHF

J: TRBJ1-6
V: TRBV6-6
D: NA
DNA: TGTGCCAGCAGTGGGGTACGGGGGGACTCACCCCTCCACTTT
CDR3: CASSGVRGDSPLHF

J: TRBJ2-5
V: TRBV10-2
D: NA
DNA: TGCGCCAGCAGTGGACAGGCGACGGGGTCAGGGACCCAGTACTTC
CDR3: CASSGQATGSGTQYF

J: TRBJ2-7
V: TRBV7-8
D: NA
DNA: TGTGCCAGCAGCATTCAGACAGCCTACGAGCAGTACTTC
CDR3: CASSIQTAYEQYF

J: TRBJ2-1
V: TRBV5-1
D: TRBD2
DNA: TGCGCCAGCAGCTTGGGACTAGCGGGATACTACAATGAGCAGTTCTTC
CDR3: CASSLGLAGYYNEQFF

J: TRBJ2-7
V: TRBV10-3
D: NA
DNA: TGTGCCATCAGTGAGTCCCCTACACAGACCAGAAACTACGAGCAGTACTTC
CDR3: CAISESPTQTRNYEQYF

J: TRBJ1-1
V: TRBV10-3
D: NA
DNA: TGTGCCATCAGTGGAAAGCAATCGAACACTGAAGCTTTCTTT
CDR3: CAISGKQSNTEAFF

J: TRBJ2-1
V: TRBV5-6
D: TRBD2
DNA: TGTGCCAGCAGCCGCACATCTGCGGGGGGCAATGAGCAGTTCTTC
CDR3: CASSRTSAGGNEQFF

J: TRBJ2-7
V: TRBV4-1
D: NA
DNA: TGCGCCAGCAGCCAACCCCAAGGGACTCCTGCCTACGAGCAGTACTTC
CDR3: CASSQPQGTPAYEQYF

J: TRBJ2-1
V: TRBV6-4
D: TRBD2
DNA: TGTGCCAGCAGTGACACTCCGGGACTAGATAGGGGTGAGCAGTTCTTC
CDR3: CASSDTPGLDRGEQFF

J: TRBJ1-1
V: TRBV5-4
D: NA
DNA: TGTGCCAGCAGCTGGGGAGTGGGACTGGCCACTGAAGCTTTCTTT
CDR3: CASSWGVGLATEAFF

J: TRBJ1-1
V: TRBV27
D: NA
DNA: TGTGCCAGCAGTTTAGGGCCCATCTTAACTGAAGCTTTCTTT
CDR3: CASSLGPILTEAFF

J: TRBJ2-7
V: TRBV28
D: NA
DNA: TGTGCCAGCAGTTTACGGGAGCAGCAGTACTTC
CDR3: CASSLREQQYF